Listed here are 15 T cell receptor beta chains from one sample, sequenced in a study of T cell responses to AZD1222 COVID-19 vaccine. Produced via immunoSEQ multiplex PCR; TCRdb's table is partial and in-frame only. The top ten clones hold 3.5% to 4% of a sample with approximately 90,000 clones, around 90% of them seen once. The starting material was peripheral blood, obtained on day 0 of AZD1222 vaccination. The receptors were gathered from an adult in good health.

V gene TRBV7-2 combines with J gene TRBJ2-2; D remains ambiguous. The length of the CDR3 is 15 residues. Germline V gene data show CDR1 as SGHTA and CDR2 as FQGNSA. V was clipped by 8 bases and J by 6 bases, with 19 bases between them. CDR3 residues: CASAFRHSNAGELFF. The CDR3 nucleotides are TGTGCCAGCGCATTCCGGCACTCTAACGCCGGGGAGCTGTTTTTT.

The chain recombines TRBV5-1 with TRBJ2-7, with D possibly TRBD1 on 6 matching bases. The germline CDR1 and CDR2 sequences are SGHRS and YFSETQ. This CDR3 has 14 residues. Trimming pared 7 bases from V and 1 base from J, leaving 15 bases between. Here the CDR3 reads CASRNQGRSYEQYF. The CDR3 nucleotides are TGCGCCAGCCGTAACCAGGGGCGATCCTACGAGCAGTACTTC.

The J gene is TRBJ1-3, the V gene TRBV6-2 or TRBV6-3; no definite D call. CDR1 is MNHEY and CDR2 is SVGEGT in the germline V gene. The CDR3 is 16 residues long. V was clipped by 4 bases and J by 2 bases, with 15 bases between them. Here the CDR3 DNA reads TGTGCCAGCAGTTCCAGCTCCAGCGATACTGGAAACACCATATATTTT. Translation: CASSSSSSDTGNTIYF.

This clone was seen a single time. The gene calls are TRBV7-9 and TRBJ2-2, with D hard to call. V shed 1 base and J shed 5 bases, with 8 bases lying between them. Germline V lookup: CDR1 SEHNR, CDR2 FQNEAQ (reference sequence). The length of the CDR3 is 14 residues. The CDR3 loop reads CASSLEYQTGELFF. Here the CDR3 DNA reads TGTGCCAGCAGCTTAGAGTACCAGACCGGGGAGCTGTTTTTT.

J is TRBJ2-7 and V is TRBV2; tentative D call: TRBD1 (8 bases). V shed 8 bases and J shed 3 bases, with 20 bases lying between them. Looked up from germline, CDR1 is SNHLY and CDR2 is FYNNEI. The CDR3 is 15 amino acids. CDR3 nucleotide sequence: TGTGCCAGCGGACAGGGAGGGGTGGCGGGCTACGAGCAGTACTTC. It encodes CASGQGGVAGYEQYF.

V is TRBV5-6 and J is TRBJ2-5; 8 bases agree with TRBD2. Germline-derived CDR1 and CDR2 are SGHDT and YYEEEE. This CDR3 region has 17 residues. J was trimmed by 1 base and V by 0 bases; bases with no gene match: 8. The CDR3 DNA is TGTGCCAGCAGCTTGGTCGGGGGGGCCCCCTCCCAAGAGACCCAGTACTTC. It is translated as CASSLVGGAPSQETQYF. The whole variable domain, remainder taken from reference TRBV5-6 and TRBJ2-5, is DAGVTQSPTHLIKTRGQQVTLRCSPKSGHDTVSWYQQALGQGPQFIFQYYEEEERQRGNFPDRFSGHQFPNYSSELNVNALLLGDSALYLCASSLVGGAPSQETQYFGPGTRLLVL.

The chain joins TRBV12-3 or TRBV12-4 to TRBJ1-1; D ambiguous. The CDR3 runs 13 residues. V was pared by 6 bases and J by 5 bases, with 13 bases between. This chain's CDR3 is CASRITRLTEAFF. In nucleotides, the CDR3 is TGTGCCAGCAGGATAACCAGGTTAACTGAAGCTTTCTTT.

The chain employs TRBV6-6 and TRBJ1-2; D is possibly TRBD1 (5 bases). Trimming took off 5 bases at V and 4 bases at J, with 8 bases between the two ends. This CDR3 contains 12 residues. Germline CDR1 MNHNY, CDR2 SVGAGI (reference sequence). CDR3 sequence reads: CASSGAFYGYTF. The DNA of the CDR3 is TGTGCCAGCAGTGGGGCCTTCTATGGCTACACCTTC.

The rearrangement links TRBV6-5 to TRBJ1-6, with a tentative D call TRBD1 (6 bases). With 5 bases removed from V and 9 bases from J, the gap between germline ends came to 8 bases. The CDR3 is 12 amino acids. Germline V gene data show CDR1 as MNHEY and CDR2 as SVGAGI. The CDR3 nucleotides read TGTGCCAGCAGTAACAGGGCTTCACCCCTCCACTTT. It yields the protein CASSNRASPLHF.

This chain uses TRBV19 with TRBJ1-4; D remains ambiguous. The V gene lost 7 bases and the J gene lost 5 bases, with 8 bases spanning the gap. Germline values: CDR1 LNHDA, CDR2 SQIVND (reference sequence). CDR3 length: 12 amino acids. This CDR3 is CASNRENEKLFF. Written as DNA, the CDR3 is TGTGCCAGTAACAGAGAAAATGAAAAACTGTTTTTT.

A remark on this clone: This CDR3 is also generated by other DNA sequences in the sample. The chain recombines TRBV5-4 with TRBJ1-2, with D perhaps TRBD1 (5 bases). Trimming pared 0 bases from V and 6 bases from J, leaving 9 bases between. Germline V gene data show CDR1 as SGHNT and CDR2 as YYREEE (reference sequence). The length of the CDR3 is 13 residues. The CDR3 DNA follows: TGTGCCAGCAGCTTGGTGGCAGGGAATGGCTACACCTTC. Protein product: CASSLVAGNGYTF.

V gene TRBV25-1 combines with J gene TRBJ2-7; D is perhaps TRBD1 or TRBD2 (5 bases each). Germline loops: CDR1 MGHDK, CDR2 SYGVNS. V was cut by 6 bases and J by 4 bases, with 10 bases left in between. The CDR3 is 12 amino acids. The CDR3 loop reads CASSEGSYEQYF. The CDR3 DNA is TGTGCCAGCAGCGAGGGGTCGTACGAGCAGTACTTC.

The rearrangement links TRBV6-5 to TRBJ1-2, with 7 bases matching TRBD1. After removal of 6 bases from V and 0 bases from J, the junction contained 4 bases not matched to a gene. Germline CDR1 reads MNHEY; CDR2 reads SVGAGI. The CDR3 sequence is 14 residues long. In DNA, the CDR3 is TGTGCCAGCAGAGACGGGACAGCTAACTATGGCTACACCTTC. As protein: CASRDGTANYGYTF.

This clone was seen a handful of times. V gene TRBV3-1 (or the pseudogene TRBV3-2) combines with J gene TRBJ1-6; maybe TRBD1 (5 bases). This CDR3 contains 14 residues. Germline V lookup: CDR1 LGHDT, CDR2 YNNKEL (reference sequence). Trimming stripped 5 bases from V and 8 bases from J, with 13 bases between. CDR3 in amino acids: CASSVQDVYSPLHF. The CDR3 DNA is TGTGCCAGCAGCGTACAGGACGTTTATTCACCCCTCCACTTT.

The CDR3 DNA follows: TGTGCCAGCAGCTCCACTAGCGGGTTTCCCACCGGGGAGCTGTTTTTT. Its translation is CASSSTSGFPTGELFF. The chain combines TRBV13 with TRBJ2-2; 9 nucleotides agree with TRBD2. The CDR3 totals 16 residues. The germline V gene has CDR1 PRHDT and CDR2 FYEKMQ (reference sequence). V was clipped by 4 bases and J by 4 bases; unmatched bases: 7.